The sequence of this T cell receptor beta chain was determined in a study of T cells in Graves' hyperthyroidism and ophthalmopathy. RNA transcripts were the template for amplifying TCR beta CDR3 regions. In the first-round RT-PCR of the TCR CDR3, the HTBI primer set was used. TCRdb called the multiplex PCR reads again in MiXCR, with one record for every CDR3 protein. Among under 650,000 distinct CDR3 sequences listed, roughly 17% were seen once. Study outcomes and limitations: Stable hyperthyroidism was told apart from ophthalmopathy by a model built on 13 V-J features.

This clonotype was seen many times. Antigen: not known. Uncontrolled infection, other autoimmune disease, pregnancy or lactation disqualified patients from enrolment. The specimen sequenced was blood. The TCR originated in a woman under 40 with Graves' hyperthyroidism.

CDR3 in amino acids: CASTPAGVKTQYF. In DNA form, the CDR3 reads TGTGCCAGCACGCCAGCGGGAGTGAAGACCCAGTACTTC. This chain uses TRBV27 with TRBJ2-5; 8 bases match TRBD2. V lost 7 bases to trimming and J lost 6 bases; unmatched junction nucleotides: 7. The CDR3 sequence is 13 residues long. Germline V lookup: CDR1 MNHEY, CDR2 SMNVEV (reference sequence).